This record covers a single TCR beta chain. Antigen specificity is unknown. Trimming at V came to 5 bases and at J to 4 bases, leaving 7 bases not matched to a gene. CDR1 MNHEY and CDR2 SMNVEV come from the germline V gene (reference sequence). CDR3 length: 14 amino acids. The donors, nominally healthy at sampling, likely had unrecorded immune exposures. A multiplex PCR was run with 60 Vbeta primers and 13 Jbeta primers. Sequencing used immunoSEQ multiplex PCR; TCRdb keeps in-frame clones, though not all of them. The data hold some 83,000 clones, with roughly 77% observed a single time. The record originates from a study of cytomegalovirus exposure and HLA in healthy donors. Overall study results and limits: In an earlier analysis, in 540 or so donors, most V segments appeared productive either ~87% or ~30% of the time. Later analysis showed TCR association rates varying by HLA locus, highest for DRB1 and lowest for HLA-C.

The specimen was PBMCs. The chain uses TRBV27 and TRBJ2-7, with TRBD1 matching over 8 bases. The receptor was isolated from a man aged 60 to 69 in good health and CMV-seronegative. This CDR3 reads CASSTRQGLYEQYF. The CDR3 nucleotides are TGTGCCAGCAGTACACGACAGGGGTTATACGAGCAGTACTTC.